One and the same sample provided the 17 T cell receptor beta chains below, sequenced in a study of T cell clonotyping in hematopoietic cell transplantation. Sequenced by immunoSEQ multiplex PCR; TCRdb stores in-frame clones only, minus some. The table includes approximately 15,000 clones, 70% to 90% detected once. The starting material was PBMCs, obtained 100 days after allogeneic stem cell transplant. Receptors were obtained from a male patient aged 60 to 75 who had an allogeneic stem cell transplant from a related donor, so the T cells may come from the graft donor. Some clones in this sample may be carry-over from other donors' samples.

Only one count was recorded for this clone. V and J are TRBV4-1 and TRBJ1-6; D uncertain. Germline V gene data show CDR1 as MGHRA and CDR2 as YSYEKL. Trimming cost V 4 bases and J 9 bases, with 13 bases left between them. This CDR3 has 14 residues. The CDR3 protein is CASSLANSGSPLHF. CDR3 sequence (DNA): TGCGCCAGCAGCCTAGCGAATTCGGGTTCACCCCTCCACTTT.

The rearrangement joins TRBV7-9 to TRBJ1-3, with TRBD1 identical over 10 bases. V lost 4 bases, J lost 0 bases, and 12 bases stayed unmatched. Germline V gives CDR1 SEHNR, CDR2 FQNEAQ (reference sequence). The CDR3 contains 19 residues. The CDR3 loop is CASSSLSGTGEGSGNTIYF. CDR3 nucleotides: TGTGCCAGCAGCTCACTCTCCGGGACAGGGGAGGGCTCTGGAAACACCATATATTTT. The full variable domain, completed using reference TRBV7-9 and TRBJ1-3, is DTGVSQNPRHKITKRGQNVTFRCDPISEHNRLYWYRQTLGQGPEFLTYFQNEAQLEKSRLLSDRFSAERPKGSFSTLEIQRTEQGDSAMYLCASSSLSGTGEGSGNTIYFGEGSWLTVV.

This chain links TRBV5-4 with TRBJ2-7; the D gene is possibly TRBD2 (6 bases). The CDR3 is made up of 15 amino acids. With 4 bases removed from V and 2 bases from J, the gap between germline ends came to 16 bases. Germline V lookup: CDR1 SGHNT, CDR2 YYREEE (reference sequence). For the CDR3, the DNA is TGTGCCAGCAGCCAAGCAAGCGGGCTGACCTACGAGCAGTACTTC. Translating it yields CASSQASGLTYEQYF.

The chain carries TRBV27 and TRBJ2-2, with 8 bases lining up with TRBD1. The germline gives CDR1 MNHEY, CDR2 SMNVEV (reference sequence). The length of the CDR3 is 15 residues. V was pared by 5 bases and J by 6 bases, with 8 bases of the junction left unmatched. CDR3 DNA: TGTGCCAGCAGTATCCGACAGGGGCCCCCCGGGGAGCTGTTTTTT. Amino acid sequence: CASSIRQGPPGELFF.

V usage is TRBV5-4 and J usage is TRBJ1-4; D is unclear. The CDR3 is made up of 15 amino acids. The germline V gene has CDR1 SGHNT and CDR2 YYREEE (reference sequence). V lost 4 bases and J 8 bases, leaving 18 bases between the germline ends. The CDR3 nucleotides read TGTGCCAGCAGCGCGGCTGGGGTAGAAAGCGAAAAACTGTTTTTT. Amino acids: CASSAAGVESEKLFF.

The chain couples TRBV15 to TRBJ2-2, with a possible D match to TRBD1 (5 bases). Germline V CDR1 and CDR2: LNHNV, YYDKDF (reference sequence). V dropped 9 bases and J dropped 7 bases, with 15 bases sitting between them. CDR3 length: 13 residues. The chain's CDR3 is CATSSGMVGELFF. The CDR3 nucleotides are TGTGCCACTTCGTCAGGGATGGTCGGGGAGCTGTTTTTT.

The V call is TRBV7-3, the J call TRBJ2-3; no clear D gene. The ends were cut back, 2 bases at V and 0 bases at J, with 9 bases in the middle. Germline V gene data show CDR1 as SGHTA and CDR2 as FQGTGA. The CDR3 is 15 amino acids. CDR3 sequence: CASSLDGKSTDTQYF. DNA for the CDR3: TGTGCCAGCAGCTTAGATGGGAAGAGCACAGATACGCAGTATTTT.

The rearrangement uses TRBV5-6 and TRBJ1-2; no clear D. CDR3 length equals 18 residues. Trimming took 5 bases from V and 2 from J, leaving 25 bases between them. The V gene's germline CDR1 is SGHDT and CDR2 YYEEEE. The CDR3 coding sequence is TGTGCCAGCAGTTGGACCCCCGCCACAAGAGGGTGGAACTATGGCTACACCTTC. Protein product: CASSWTPATRGWNYGYTF.

The V and J genes are TRBV19 and TRBJ2-3; no firm D call. V lost 3 bases to trimming and J lost 0 bases, with 4 bases between them. The length of the CDR3 is 13 residues. Germline CDR1 reads LNHDA; CDR2 reads SQIVND (reference sequence). The CDR3 spells CASSIGSTDTQYF. The CDR3 coding sequence is TGTGCCAGTAGTATTGGGAGCACAGATACGCAGTATTTT. The full variable domain, completed using reference TRBV19 and TRBJ2-3, is DGGITQSPKYLFRKEGQNVTLSCEQNLNHDAMYWYRQDPGQGLRLIYYSQIVNDFQKGDIAEGYSVSREKKESFPLTVTSAQKNPTAFYLCASSIGSTDTQYFGPGTRLTVL.

The CDR3, as DNA: TGTGCCAGCAGCTTAAATGGACAGGAGAACACTGAAGCTTTCTTT. This gives the protein CASSLNGQENTEAFF. V and J are TRBV7-3 and TRBJ1-1; 7 nucleotides line up with TRBD1. V was clipped by 1 base and J by 1 base; unmatched bases: 3. Per germline, CDR1 SGHTA and CDR2 FQGTGA. This CDR3 spans 15 amino acids.

The chain employs TRBV5-1 and TRBJ2-1; D is uncertain. The CDR3 covers 15 residues. Germline CDR1 and CDR2: SGHRS and YFSETQ. V lost 0 bases and J lost 10, with 17 bases in between. CDR3 amino acids: CASSLDLRQVGEQFF. The CDR3 DNA reads TGCGCCAGCAGCTTGGACCTAAGGCAGGTCGGCGAGCAGTTCTTC.

This clone was observed once. The CDR3 is CASSPGLARFQYF. DNA for the CDR3: TGTGCCAGCTCACCAGGCTTGGCCCGGTTCCAGTACTTC. V is TRBV18 and J is TRBJ2-5; D not certain. This CDR3 is 13 amino acids long. CDR1 is KGHSH, CDR2 LQKENI, per germline. Trimming took 2 bases from V and 10 from J, leaving 14 bases between them. Variable domain in full (rest from reference TRBV18 and TRBJ2-5): NAGVMQNPRHLVRRRGQEARLRCSPMKGHSHVYWYRQLPEEGLKFMVYLQKENIIDESGMPKERFSAEFPKEGPSILRIQQVVRGDSAAYFCASSPGLARFQYFGPGTRLLVL.

This sequence joins TRBV10-3 and TRBJ2-7; 12 nucleotides line up with TRBD1. Per the germline V gene, CDR1 is ENHRY and CDR2 is SYGVKD. This CDR3 is built from 14 residues. The J segment lost 6 bases and the V segment lost 6 bases, leaving 6 bases of the junction unmatched. The CDR3 here is CAISPGTGGTEQYF. The DNA for the CDR3 is TGTGCCATCAGCCCCGGGACAGGGGGCACCGAGCAGTACTTC.

The rearrangement uses TRBV19 and TRBJ1-1, with D possibly TRBD1 on 6 matching bases. Germline CDR1 LNHDA, CDR2 SQIVND (reference sequence). Trimming removed 7 bases from V and 5 bases from J, with 11 bases in between. The CDR3 is made up of 12 amino acids. CDR3 in amino acids: CASNQGRTEAFF. For the CDR3, the DNA is TGTGCCAGTAATCAGGGGAGGACTGAAGCTTTCTTT. The full variable domain, in which reference TRBV19 and TRBJ1-1 provide the parts outside the CDR3, is DGGITQSPKYLFRKEGQNVTLSCEQNLNHDAMYWYRQDPGQGLRLIYYSQIVNDFQKGDIAEGYSVSREKKESFPLTVTSAQKNPTAFYLCASNQGRTEAFFGQGTRLTVV.

This chain uses TRBV7-2 with TRBJ2-2; D is uncertain. The CDR3 loop spans 14 amino acids. Germline CDR1 and CDR2: SGHTA and FQGNSA. V was trimmed by 6 bases and J by 4 bases, leaving 12 bases between them. The CDR3 nucleotides are TGTGCCAGCAGATTTACCCGGGTCACCGGGGAGCTGTTTTTT. This codes for CASRFTRVTGELFF.

J is TRBJ2-7 and V is TRBV7-8; 7 nucleotides match TRBD1. CDR3 length: 16 amino acids. V lost 1 base, J lost 4 bases, and 10 bases stayed unmatched. Germline lookup yields CDR1 SGHVS and CDR2 FQNEAQ. CDR3 amino acids: CASSLGGGQEVYEQYF. CDR3 DNA sequence: TGTGCCAGCAGCTTAGGAGGGGGCCAGGAAGTTTACGAGCAGTACTTC.

This rearrangement joins TRBV15 to TRBJ2-7; the match to TRBD1 covers 12 bases. CDR3 length: 14 amino acids. The V gene's germline CDR1 is LNHNV and CDR2 YYDKDF (reference sequence). V lost 3 bases and J lost 7; bases outside the gene matches: 4. The CDR3 sequence is CATSRGQGAREQYF. The CDR3 region has the DNA TGTGCCACCAGCAGGGGACAGGGGGCGCGAGAGCAGTACTTC.